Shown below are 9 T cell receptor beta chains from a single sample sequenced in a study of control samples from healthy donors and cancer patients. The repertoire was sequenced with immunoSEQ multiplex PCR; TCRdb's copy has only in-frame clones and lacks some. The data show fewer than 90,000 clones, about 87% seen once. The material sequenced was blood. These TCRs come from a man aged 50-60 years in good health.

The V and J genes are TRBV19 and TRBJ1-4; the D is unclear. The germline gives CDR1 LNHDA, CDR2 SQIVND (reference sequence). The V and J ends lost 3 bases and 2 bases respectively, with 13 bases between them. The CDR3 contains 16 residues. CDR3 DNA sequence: TGTGCCAGTAGTATTGAGGTGGAAGGGACTAATGAAAAACTGTTTTTT. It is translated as CASSIEVEGTNEKLFF.

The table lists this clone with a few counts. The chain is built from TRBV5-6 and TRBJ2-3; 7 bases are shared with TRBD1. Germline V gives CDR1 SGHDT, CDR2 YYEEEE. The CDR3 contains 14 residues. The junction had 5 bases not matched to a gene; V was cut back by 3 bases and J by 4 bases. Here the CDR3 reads CASSSVTGSDTQYF. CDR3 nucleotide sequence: TGTGCCAGCAGCTCAGTGACAGGGTCAGATACGCAGTATTTT. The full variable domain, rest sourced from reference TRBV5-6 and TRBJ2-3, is DAGVTQSPTHLIKTRGQQVTLRCSPKSGHDTVSWYQQALGQGPQFIFQYYEEEERQRGNFPDRFSGHQFPNYSSELNVNALLLGDSALYLCASSSVTGSDTQYFGPGTRLTVL.

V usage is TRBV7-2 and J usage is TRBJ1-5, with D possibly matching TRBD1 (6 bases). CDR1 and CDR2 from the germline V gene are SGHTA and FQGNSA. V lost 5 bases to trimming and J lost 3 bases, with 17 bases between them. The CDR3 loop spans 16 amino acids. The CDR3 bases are TGTGCCAGCAGCCCATTGGGGGCAGAAGTCAATCAGCCCCAGCATTTT. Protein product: CASSPLGAEVNQPQHF.

Here the CDR3 DNA reads TGCGCCAGCAGCCAATCCTCAGGGTCCGGGGAGCTGTTTTTT. Residues: CASSQSSGSGELFF. This sequence joins TRBV4-1 and TRBJ2-2, with D maybe TRBD1 (5 bases). V gave up 2 bases and J gave up 6 bases, with 10 bases separating them. The germline gives CDR1 MGHRA, CDR2 YSYEKL. The length of the CDR3 is 14 residues.

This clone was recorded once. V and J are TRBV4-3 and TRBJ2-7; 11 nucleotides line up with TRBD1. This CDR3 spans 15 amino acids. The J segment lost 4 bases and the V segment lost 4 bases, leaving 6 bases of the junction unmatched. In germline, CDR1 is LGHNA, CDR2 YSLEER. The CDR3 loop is CASSPTDRGQYEQYF. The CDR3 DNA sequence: TGCGCCAGCAGCCCCACGGACAGGGGGCAATACGAGCAGTACTTC.

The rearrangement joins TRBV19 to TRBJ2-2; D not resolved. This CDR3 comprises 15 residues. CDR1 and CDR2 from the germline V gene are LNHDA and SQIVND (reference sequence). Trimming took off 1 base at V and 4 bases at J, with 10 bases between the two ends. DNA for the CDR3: TGTGCCAGTAGTATAGTAGGCAGGTTCACCGGGGAGCTGTTTTTT. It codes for CASSIVGRFTGELFF. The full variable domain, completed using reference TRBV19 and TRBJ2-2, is DGGITQSPKYLFRKEGQNVTLSCEQNLNHDAMYWYRQDPGQGLRLIYYSQIVNDFQKGDIAEGYSVSREKKESFPLTVTSAQKNPTAFYLCASSIVGRFTGELFFGEGSRLTVL.

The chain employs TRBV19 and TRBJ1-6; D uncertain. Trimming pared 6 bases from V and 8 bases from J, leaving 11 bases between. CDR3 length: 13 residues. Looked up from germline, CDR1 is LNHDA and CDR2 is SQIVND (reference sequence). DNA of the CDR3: TGTGCCAGTAGGTCAGAGGCGTATTCACCCCTCCACTTT. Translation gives CASRSEAYSPLHF.

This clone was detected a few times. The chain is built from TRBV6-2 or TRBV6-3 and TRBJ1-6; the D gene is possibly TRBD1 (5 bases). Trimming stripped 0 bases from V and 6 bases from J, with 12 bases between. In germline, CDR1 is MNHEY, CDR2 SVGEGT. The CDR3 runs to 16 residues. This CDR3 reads CASSYSGLLGNSPLHF. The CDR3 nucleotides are TGTGCCAGCAGTTACTCGGGGCTGCTGGGTAATTCACCCCTCCACTTT.

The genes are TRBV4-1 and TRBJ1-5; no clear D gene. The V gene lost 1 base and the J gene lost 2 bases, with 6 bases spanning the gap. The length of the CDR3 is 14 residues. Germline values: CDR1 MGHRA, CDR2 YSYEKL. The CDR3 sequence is CASSQVGGNQPQHF. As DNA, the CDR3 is TGCGCCAGCAGCCAAGTCGGGGGCAATCAGCCCCAGCATTTT.